These 25 T cell receptor beta chains were sequenced from one sample in a study of a mutant IDH1 vaccine in newly diagnosed glioma. TCRdb's copy holds only in-frame clones and misses some; the assay was immunoSEQ multiplex PCR. The sample yields approximately 50,000 clones, roughly four fifths seen once. These receptors' antigens are unknown. Time point denoted: week 47, end of study. Vaccinated patients received 300 ug of mutant IDH1 20-mer peptide per dose, with topical imiquimod. The sequenced sample was PBMCs, obtained from a glioma patient whose treatment included an IDH1 peptide vaccine. These TCRs come from a woman aged 45-65 years with glioma.

Only a few counts were recorded for this clone. Other DNA sequences from this sample encode an identical CDR3 as well. This rearrangement joins TRBV4-3 to TRBJ1-1; D gene uncertain. The germline V gene has CDR1 LGHNA and CDR2 YSLEER. Trimming stripped 0 bases from V and 0 bases from J, with 8 bases between. The CDR3 runs to 15 residues. CDR3: CASSQDGLLNTEAFF. The CDR3 DNA follows: TGCGCCAGCAGCCAAGACGGCCTTCTGAACACTGAAGCTTTCTTT.

The chain carries TRBV9 and TRBJ1-2; the D is unclear. The CDR3 is 13 residues long. CDR1 is SGDLS and CDR2 is YYNGEE in the germline V gene. The V and J ends lost 3 bases and 7 bases respectively, with 13 bases between them. The CDR3 region is CASSADFFGGYTF. The CDR3 DNA is TGTGCCAGCAGCGCAGACTTCTTTGGTGGCTACACCTTC.

The V call is TRBV2, the J call TRBJ1-1; no firm D call. Germline V gene lookup returns CDR1 SNHLY and CDR2 FYNNEI. Trimming removed 0 bases from V and 10 bases from J, with 6 bases in between. The CDR3 sequence is 11 residues long. The CDR3: CASSEANSAFF. The DNA of the CDR3 is TGTGCCAGCAGTGAAGCAAATTCAGCTTTCTTT.

This clone was found once. The rearrangement uses TRBV6-6 and TRBJ1-1; a weak D match, TRBD1 (6 bases). CDR3 length: 13 residues. Germline assignment: CDR1 MNHNY and CDR2 SVGAGI (reference sequence). The V end was cut by 6 bases, the J end by 6 bases, with 14 bases between. The CDR3 loop is CASRGQLGAEAFF. The CDR3 DNA sequence: TGTGCCAGCAGGGGACAACTTGGGGCTGAAGCTTTCTTT.

The J gene is TRBJ1-2, the V gene TRBV4-3; D gene uncertain. CDR1 and CDR2 from the germline V gene are LGHNA and YSLEER. The ends were cut back, 0 bases at V and 0 bases at J, with 11 bases in the middle. The CDR3 is 16 residues long. This chain's CDR3 is CASSQEAGVTNYGYTF. In DNA, the CDR3 is TGCGCCAGCAGCCAAGAAGCAGGCGTCACTAACTATGGCTACACCTTC.

The chain joins TRBV7-3 to TRBJ1-1; D is perhaps TRBD1 (6 bases). Between the trimmed V and J ends, which lost 1 base and 4 bases, there was a span of 19 bases. The CDR3 is made up of 17 amino acids. Germline CDR1 SGHTA, CDR2 FQGTGA. DNA of the CDR3: TGTGCCAGCAGCTTAAAAGGCATCGGGGGGCAGAGCACTGAAGCTTTCTTT. This sequence encodes CASSLKGIGGQSTEAFF.

The chain links TRBV19 to TRBJ2-7; possibly TRBD1 for D (5 bases). CDR1 is LNHDA, CDR2 SQIVND, per germline (reference sequence). V lost 6 bases, J lost 0 bases, and 12 bases lay in between. This CDR3 is built from 14 residues. The CDR3 reads CASRVQDNSYEQYF. DNA for the CDR3: TGTGCCAGTAGGGTACAGGATAACTCCTACGAGCAGTACTTC.

J is TRBJ1-1 and V is TRBV5-8; D is uncertain. The V end was cut by 0 bases, the J end by 9 bases, with 9 bases between. The CDR3 length is 12 residues. Germline V gene data show CDR1 as SGHTS and CDR2 as YDEGEE. This CDR3 is CASSLDRPKAFF. In DNA, the CDR3 is TGTGCCAGCAGCTTGGACAGACCTAAAGCTTTCTTT.

The table lists this clone with a few counts. The V gene is TRBV6-5, the J gene TRBJ1-4; TRBD1 aligns across 7 bases. Germline V lookup: CDR1 MNHEY, CDR2 SVGAGI. J was trimmed by 7 bases and V by 0 bases; bases with no gene match: 2. The CDR3 totals 14 residues. The CDR3 loop reads CASSYSGQLEKLFF. The CDR3 nucleotides are TGTGCCAGCAGTTACTCGGGACAGCTTGAAAAACTGTTTTTT.

The V and J genes are TRBV4-2 and TRBJ2-3; D is perhaps TRBD1 or TRBD2 (5 bases each). CDR3 size: 15 residues. The germline gives CDR1 LGHNA, CDR2 YNFKEQ. Deletions cut 0 bases from V and 5 bases from J, with 12 bases between. The CDR3 protein is CASSQDHLGGDTQYF. CDR3 in DNA: TGTGCCAGCAGCCAAGATCACCTTGGGGGAGATACGCAGTATTTT.

V usage is TRBV27 and J usage is TRBJ2-1; a weak D match, TRBD2 (6 bases). V was cut by 7 bases and J by 3 bases, with 16 bases left in between. The CDR3 consists of 15 residues. Germline CDR1 reads MNHEY; CDR2 reads SMNVEV (reference sequence). CDR3 DNA: TGTGCCAGCACCATGGGGGGTCCAAACTACAATGAGCAGTTCTTC. This encodes CASTMGGPNYNEQFF.

CDR3 nucleotide sequence: TGTGCCAGCAGTACCGGGGGGATGTACACTGAAGCTTTCTTT. Its translation: CASSTGGMYTEAFF. V and J are TRBV5-8 and TRBJ1-1; tentative D call: TRBD1 (5 bases). V lost 5 bases to trimming and J lost 3 bases, with 14 bases between them. CDR1 is SGHTS, CDR2 YDEGEE, per germline. The CDR3 runs to 14 residues.

This clone was observed a few times. The chain uses TRBV11-2 and TRBJ2-2; no clear D gene. Germline CDR1 reads SGHAT; CDR2 reads FQNNGV. The CDR3 covers 14 residues. Trimming shortened V by 11 bases and J by 1 base, and 14 bases separated the two germline ends. CDR3 nucleotides: TGTGCCGGGTCCGAAGGGCGGAACACCGGGGAGCTGTTTTTT. This codes for CAGSEGRNTGELFF.

This sequence joins TRBV7-2 and TRBJ2-1; D remains ambiguous. The V gene lost 2 bases and the J gene lost 9 bases, with 8 bases spanning the gap. CDR3 length: 12 residues. Germline CDR1 reads SGHTA; CDR2 reads FQGNSA. This CDR3 reads CASSLRVGEQFF. The CDR3 region has the DNA TGTGCCAGCAGCTTAAGAGTCGGTGAGCAGTTCTTC.

This clone was detected once. The genes are TRBV6-1 and TRBJ2-1; D is perhaps TRBD1 (6 bases). V lost 1 base to trimming and J lost 3 bases, with 16 bases between them. Germline-derived CDR1 and CDR2 are MNHNS and SASEGT. The CDR3 covers 17 residues. The CDR3 nucleotides are TGTGCCAGCAGTGAAGGGGGGCCCTTTTCCAACTACAATGAGCAGTTCTTC. Protein sequence: CASSEGGPFSNYNEQFF.

The chain is built from TRBV5-1 and TRBJ1-1; tentatively, D is TRBD1 (5 bases). Trimming took 7 bases from V and 0 from J, leaving 13 bases between them. The CDR3 is 14 amino acids. Germline V gene sequence: CDR1 SGHRS, CDR2 YFSETQ. The CDR3 DNA is TGCGCCAGCTCTGAAGACAGAATGAACACTGAAGCTTTCTTT. Protein sequence: CASSEDRMNTEAFF.

The V gene is TRBV5-1, the J gene TRBJ2-7; TRBD1 agrees at 7 bases. From germline, CDR1 is SGHRS and CDR2 YFSETQ. The CDR3 spans 13 residues. The V gene end was trimmed by 7 bases and the J gene end by 5 bases; junction bases not matched to a gene: 9. CDR3 bases: TGCGCCAGCTGTCAAGGGGGCTTCCACGAGCAGTACTTC. Its protein product is CASCQGGFHEQYF.

Points on this clone: The same CDR3 is also encoded by other DNA sequences in this sample. This chain connects TRBV6-5 to TRBJ1-2; 10 positions match TRBD1. J lost 4 bases, V lost 5 bases, and 4 bases had no gene match. The CDR3 spans 14 residues. Germline lookup yields CDR1 MNHEY and CDR2 SVGAGI. The CDR3 DNA sequence: TGTGCCAGCAGTCCCGGGACAGGGGCCTATGGCTACACCTTC. Amino acid sequence: CASSPGTGAYGYTF.

This clone has just one count. This rearrangement joins TRBV29-1 to TRBJ1-5; D remains unclear. Per the germline V gene, CDR1 is SQVTM and CDR2 is ANQGSEA. Deletions cut 7 bases from V and 6 bases from J, with 13 bases between. The CDR3 is 12 residues long. CDR3 nucleotides: TGCAGCGCCCTCGGGGATGGTCAGCCCCAGCATTTT. As protein: CSALGDGQPQHF.

V gene TRBV29-1 combines with J gene TRBJ1-5; D is uncertain. The CDR3 spans 13 residues. CDR1 SQVTM and CDR2 ANQGSEA come from the germline V gene. Trimming took off 0 bases at V and 0 bases at J, with 3 bases between the two ends. CDR3 residues: CSVEENSNQPQHF. In DNA form, the CDR3 reads TGCAGCGTTGAAGAAAATAGCAATCAGCCCCAGCATTTT.

This clone was counted between two and nine times. The rearrangement links TRBV29-1 to TRBJ1-1; weak D call: TRBD1 (5 bases). V lost 6 bases and J lost 0, with 17 bases in between. Germline lookup yields CDR1 SQVTM and CDR2 ANQGSEA. The CDR3 runs 15 residues. The CDR3 bases are TGCAGCGTGAAAGGGGCGCAGAGGGTGAACACTGAAGCTTTCTTT. Translating gives CSVKGAQRVNTEAFF. The whole variable domain, filled in from reference TRBV29-1 and TRBJ1-1, reads SAVISQKPSRDICQRGTSLTIQCQVDSQVTMMFWYRQQPGQSLTLIATANQGSEATYESGFVIDKFPISRPNLTFSTLTVSNMSPEDSSIYLCSVKGAQRVNTEAFFGQGTRLTVV.

The rearrangement links TRBV6-1 to TRBJ1-5; 9 positions agree with TRBD1. Germline-derived CDR1 and CDR2 are MNHNS and SASEGT. The ends lost 4 bases at V and 9 bases at J; junction bases unmatched: 13. The length of the CDR3 is 16 residues. The CDR3 loop reads CASSARTGVNPSPQHF. Written as DNA, the CDR3 is TGTGCCAGCAGTGCCAGGACAGGGGTCAACCCTTCGCCCCAGCATTTT.

This chain joins TRBV7-8 and TRBJ1-6; 9 nucleotides match TRBD1. CDR3 length: 15 residues. Germline CDR1 SGHVS, CDR2 FQNEAQ. With V trimmed by 0 bases and J by 9 bases, 3 bases remained unmatched. CDR3 region: CASSLAETGGSPLHF. Written as DNA, the CDR3 is TGTGCCAGCAGCTTAGCGGAGACAGGGGGTTCACCCCTCCACTTT.

The chain couples TRBV5-5 to TRBJ1-2; the D is unclear. The CDR3 loop spans 17 amino acids. Germline V gene sequence: CDR1 SGHKS, CDR2 YYEKEE (reference sequence). V was cut by 0 bases and J by 7 bases, with 22 bases left in between. The CDR3 is CASSLAVEGSKSRGYTF. The CDR3 DNA sequence: TGTGCCAGCAGCTTGGCCGTTGAGGGATCAAAGTCGCGTGGCTACACCTTC.

V usage is TRBV5-1 and J usage is TRBJ2-7; 9 positions match TRBD1. CDR3 size: 17 residues. Germline V lookup: CDR1 SGHRS, CDR2 YFSETQ. V gave up 4 bases and J gave up 0 bases; unmatched junction bases: 11. CDR3 DNA: TGCGCCAGCAGCGGACCGGGACAGGGCTTCTCCTCCTACGAGCAGTACTTC. As protein: CASSGPGQGFSSYEQYF. Drawing the rest from reference TRBV5-1 and TRBJ2-7, the complete variable domain is KAGVTQTPRYLIKTRGQQVTLSCSPISGHRSVSWYQQTPGQGLQFLFEYFSETQRNKGNFPGRFSGRQFSNSRSEMNVSTLELGDSALYLCASSGPGQGFSSYEQYFGPGTRLTVT.